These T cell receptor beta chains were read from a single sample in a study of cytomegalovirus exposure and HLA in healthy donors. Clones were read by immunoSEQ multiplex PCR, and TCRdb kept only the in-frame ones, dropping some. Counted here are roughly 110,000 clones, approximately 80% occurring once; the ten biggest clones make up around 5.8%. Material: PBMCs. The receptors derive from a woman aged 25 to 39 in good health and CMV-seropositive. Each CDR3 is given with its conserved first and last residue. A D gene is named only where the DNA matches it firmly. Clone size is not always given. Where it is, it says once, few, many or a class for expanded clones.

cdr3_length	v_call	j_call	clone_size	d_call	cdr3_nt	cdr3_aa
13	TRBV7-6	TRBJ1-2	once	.	TGTGCCAGCAGCTCCGGGCAGCGGTATGGCTACACCTTC	CASSSGQRYGYTF
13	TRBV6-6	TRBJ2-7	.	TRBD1	TGTGCCAGCCTAAGGACAGGGGGATACGAGCAGTACTTC	CASLRTGGYEQYF
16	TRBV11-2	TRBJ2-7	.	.	TGTGCCAGCAGCTTTTTGCACAGAGGGTTGGGTTACGAGCAGTACTTC	CASSFLHRGLGYEQYF
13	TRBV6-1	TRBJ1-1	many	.	TGTGCCAGCAGTGCCACAGAGCCTTCTGAAGCTTTCTTT	CASSATEPSEAFF
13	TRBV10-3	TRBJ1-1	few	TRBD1	TGTGCCAACAGACAGGGGTTGTTCACTGAAGCTTTCTTT	CANRQGLFTEAFF
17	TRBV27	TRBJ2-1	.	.	TGTGCCAGCAGTTTACCGCCCCGGGACTCGCAACACAATGAGCAGTTCTTC	CASSLPPRDSQHNEQFF
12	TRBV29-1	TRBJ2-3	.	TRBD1	TGCAGCGTCCCATTACCCGGGACAGGGAAGTATTTT	CSVPLPGTGKYF
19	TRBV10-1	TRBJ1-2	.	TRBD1	TGCGCCAGCAGGGACTCATCCGAAATAGGGACAGCCAATCACTATGGCTACACCTTC	CASRDSSEIGTANHYGYTF
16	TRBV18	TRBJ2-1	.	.	TGTGCCAGCTCACCAGGTCCCGGAGGGGCCTACAATGAGCAGTTCTTC	CASSPGPGGAYNEQFF
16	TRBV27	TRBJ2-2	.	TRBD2	TGTGCCAGCAGCGTAGCGGGGGGAATTAACACCGGGGAGCTGTTTTTT	CASSVAGGINTGELFF
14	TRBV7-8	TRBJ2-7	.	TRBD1	TGTGCCAGCAGCATCGACAGGGGTATACACGAGCAGTACTTC	CASSIDRGIHEQYF
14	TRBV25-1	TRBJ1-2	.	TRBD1	TGTGCCAGCAGTGAACTTCGGACAGGGGTTGGCTACACCTTC	CASSELRTGVGYTF
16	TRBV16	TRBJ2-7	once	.	TGTGCCAGCAGCCAACGGGTCATAACCTCTACCAACGAGCAGTACTTC	CASSQRVITSTNEQYF
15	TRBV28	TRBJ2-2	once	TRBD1	TGTGCCAGCAGTTCACCGGGACAGGCTACCGGGGAGCTGTTTTTT	CASSSPGQATGELFF
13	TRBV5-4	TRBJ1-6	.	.	TGTGCCAGCAAATGGGCATCGGATTCACCCCTCCACTTT	CASKWASDSPLHF
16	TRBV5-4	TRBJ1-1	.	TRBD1	TGTGCCAGCAGCTCCGGACAGGGGGCCCCGAACACTGAAGCTTTCTTT	CASSSGQGAPNTEAFF
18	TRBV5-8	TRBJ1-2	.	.	TGTGCCAGCAGCTTACACTTAAACAGACAGCCAACTAACTATGGCTACACCTTC	CASSLHLNRQPTNYGYTF
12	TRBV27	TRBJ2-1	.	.	TGTGCCAGCAGTTTATCGACAGGTTTGAAGTTCTTC	CASSLSTGLKFF
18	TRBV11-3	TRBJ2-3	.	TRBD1	TGTGCCAGCAGCTTAGGGACAGGGTCGGAGGTTCGCACAGATACGCAGTATTTT	CASSLGTGSEVRTDTQYF
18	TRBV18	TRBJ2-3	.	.	TGTGCCAGCTCACCACTCCCGCAGGGAGGATTAGGTACAGATACGCAGTATTTT	CASSPLPQGGLGTDTQYF
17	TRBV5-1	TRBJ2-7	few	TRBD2	TGCGCCAGCAGCTTGGCGGCTAGCGGGGCTAGCACCTACGAGCAGTACTTC	CASSLAASGASTYEQYF
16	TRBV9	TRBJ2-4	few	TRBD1	TGTGCCAGCAGCCCCCGACAGGGGAACGGCAAAAACATTCAGTACTTC	CASSPRQGNGKNIQYF
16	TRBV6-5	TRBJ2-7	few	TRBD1	TGTGCCAGCAGTTACTCGGCTCCGGGACAGTTATACGAGCAGTACTTC	CASSYSAPGQLYEQYF
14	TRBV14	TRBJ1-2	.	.	TGTGCCAGCAGCCACCCCTTTACGACAGACGGCTACACCTTC	CASSHPFTTDGYTF
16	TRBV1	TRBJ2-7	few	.	TGCACCAGCAGGGCGGAAACGGGACAGGGAGTCTACGAGCAGTACTTC	CTSRAETGQGVYEQYF
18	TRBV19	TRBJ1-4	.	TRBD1	TGTGCCAGTAGAAGGTGGACAGGGGGTGGTGAAACTAATGAAAAACTGTTTTTT	CASRRWTGGGETNEKLFF
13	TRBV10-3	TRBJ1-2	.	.	TGTGCCATCCCCTCCGGAGCCAACTATGGCTACACCTTC	CAIPSGANYGYTF
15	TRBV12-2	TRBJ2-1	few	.	TGTGCAAGTCGCTTAGAGAAACTAGCGAACAATGAGCAGTTCTTC	CASRLEKLANNEQFF
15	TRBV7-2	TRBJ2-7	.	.	TGTGCCAGCAGCTTAACACGCCTAGCGCGACACGAGCAGTACTTC	CASSLTRLARHEQYF
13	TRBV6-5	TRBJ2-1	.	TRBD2	TGTGCCAGCAGAGGGACTAGCGGGACTTTTGAGTTCTTC	CASRGTSGTFEFF
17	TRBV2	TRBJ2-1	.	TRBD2	TGTGCCAGCAGTGATTCGTCGGGGGGGTTCGTTCCTAATGAGCAGTTCTTC	CASSDSSGGFVPNEQFF
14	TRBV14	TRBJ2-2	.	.	TGTGCCAGCAGCCAGTACACGAACACCGGGGAGCTGTTTTTT	CASSQYTNTGELFF
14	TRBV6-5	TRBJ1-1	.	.	TGTGCCAGCAGTTACTCTTTCCGGAACACTGAAGCTTTCTTT	CASSYSFRNTEAFF
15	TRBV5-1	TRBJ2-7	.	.	TGCGCCAGCAGCTTGGCGAGGACACATACCTACGAGCAGTACTTC	CASSLARTHTYEQYF
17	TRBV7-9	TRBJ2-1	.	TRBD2	TGTGCCAGCAGCGTTAACCTCGGACTAGCGGGTTACAATGAGCAGTTCTTC	CASSVNLGLAGYNEQFF
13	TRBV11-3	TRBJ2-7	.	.	TGTGCCAGCAGCATATCCCCGTCAGGGGAGCAGTACTTC	CASSISPSGEQYF
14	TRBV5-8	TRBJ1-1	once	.	TGTGCCAGCAGCCCACAGGGCAGGGGCACTGAAGCTTTCTTT	CASSPQGRGTEAFF
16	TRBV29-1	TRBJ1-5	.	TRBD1	TGCAGCGTCTCCACCGCCGGGACAGGGAGCAATCAGCCCCAGCATTTT	CSVSTAGTGSNQPQHF
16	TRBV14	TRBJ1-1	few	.	TGTGCCAGCAGCCAAGATAAAGGTACGGAGTCGTATCCAGCTTTCTTT	CASSQDKGTESYPAFF
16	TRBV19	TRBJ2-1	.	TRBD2	TGTGCCAGTAGTATAGCCCGACTAGCGGGGGATAATGAGCAGTTCTTC	CASSIARLAGDNEQFF
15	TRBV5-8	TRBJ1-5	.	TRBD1	TGTGCCAGCAGCTTTGGGACAGATAGCAATCAGCCCCAGCATTTT	CASSFGTDSNQPQHF
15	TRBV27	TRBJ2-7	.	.	TGTGCCAGCAGTTTATATGCTAGCGCCTCCTACGAGCAGTACTTC	CASSLYASASYEQYF
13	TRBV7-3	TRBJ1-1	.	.	TGTGCCAGCAGCTCCCCCATGAACACTGAAGCTTTCTTT	CASSSPMNTEAFF
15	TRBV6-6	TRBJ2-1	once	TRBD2	TGTGCCAGCAGTTACCCAGCGGGCCGGGGGGATGAGCAGTTCTTC	CASSYPAGRGDEQFF
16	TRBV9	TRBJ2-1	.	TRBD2	TGTGCCAGCAGCGTAGATCCTAGCGGGAGGGGCAATGAGCAGTTCTTC	CASSVDPSGRGNEQFF
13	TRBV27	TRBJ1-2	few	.	TGTGCCAGCAGTCCGACAGACCCCTATGGCTACACCTTC	CASSPTDPYGYTF
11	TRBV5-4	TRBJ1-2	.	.	TGTGCCAGCAGCTTCGGGGAGTCCTCAACCTTC	CASSFGESSTF
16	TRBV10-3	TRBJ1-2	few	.	TGTGCCATCAGTGAATCAGGGACACCGACTAACTATGGCTACACCTTC	CAISESGTPTNYGYTF
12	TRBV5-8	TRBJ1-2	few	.	TGTGCCAGCAGCTTGGGAGGGCTGGGCTACACCTTC	CASSLGGLGYTF
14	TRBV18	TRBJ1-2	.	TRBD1	TGTGCCAGCTCAGAGACAGGGGGCGACTATGGCTACACCTTC	CASSETGGDYGYTF
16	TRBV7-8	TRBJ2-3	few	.	TGTGCCAGCAGCTTAGAGAGGGGGTTCGGTCCAGATACGCAGTATTTT	CASSLERGFGPDTQYF
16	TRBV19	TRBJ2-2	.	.	TGTGCCAGTAGTATAGGAGTTAGCTCATCCACCGGGGAGCTGTTTTTT	CASSIGVSSSTGELFF